This T cell receptor beta chain was captured by sequencing in a study of T cells after posttransplantation cyclophosphamide. Turning to this clone: The target antigen is unknown.

The assay was immunoSEQ multiplex PCR, and TCRdb's table has in-frame clones only and misses some. The data show about 19,000 clones, 95% to 98% seen once. Cells defined as naive were viable CD3+CD4+ or CD3+CD8+ and CCR7+CD45RA+CD45RO-CD95-CD27+CD28+. CDR1 and CDR2 from the germline V gene are LNHDA and SQIVND (reference sequence). Unmatched junction bases numbered 11, after V lost 8 bases and J lost 0 bases. The CDR3 covers 17 residues. Findings and caveats of the study: TRB overlap between skin or GI tissue T cells and blood was limited.

The chain carries TRBV19 and TRBJ2-7, with TRBD2 matching 12 bases. Material for sequencing was naive CD4+ T cells sorted from PBMCs. This sequence originates from a man aged 40-49 years in good health, CMV-negative, and a related stem cell transplant donor. CDR3 DNA sequence: TGTGCCAGTTCAAAGCTAGCGGGAGGGGGGGACTCCTACGAGCAGTACTTC. It encodes CASSKLAGGGDSYEQYF. Combining the CDR3 with reference TRBV19 and TRBJ2-7 gives the whole variable domain DGGITQSPKYLFRKEGQNVTLSCEQNLNHDAMYWYRQDPGQGLRLIYYSQIVNDFQKGDIAEGYSVSREKKESFPLTVTSAQKNPTAFYLCASSKLAGGGDSYEQYFGPGTRLTVT.